The rows below give T cell receptor beta chains drawn from one sample of a study of blood T cell repertoires in COVID-19. Only in-frame clones appear in the TCRdb table, and some are missing; sequencing was by immunoSEQ multiplex PCR. The sample lists some 250,000 clones; roughly 81% were seen once. The sequenced sample was peripheral blood. The receptors derive from an elderly woman with COVID-19, enrolled during active disease. Each CDR3 is given with its conserved first and last residue. The D gene is left open where the match is weak. The size field is filled for only some rows; it gives once, few, many or a size class.

v_call	clone_size	d_call	j_call	cdr3_aa	cdr3_nt
TRBV3-1/TRBV3-2	NA	NA	TRBJ1-1	CASSQEGWGRAFF	TGTGCCAGCAGCCAAGAAGGTTGGGGGCGAGCTTTCTTT
TRBV5-1	NA	NA	TRBJ2-2	CASSYLGRGTGELFF	TGCGCCAGCAGCTACCTCGGAAGGGGCACCGGGGAGCTGTTTTTT
TRBV3-1/TRBV3-2	NA	NA	TRBJ2-7	CASSTLAEQYF	TGTGCCAGCAGCACCCTAGCAGAGCAGTACTTC
TRBV7-3	NA	NA	TRBJ2-1	CASSSPPRLEQFF	TGTGCCAGCAGCTCCCCGCCCCGACTCGAGCAGTTCTTC
TRBV18	NA	NA	TRBJ1-5	CASSISQAKGPQHF	TGTGCCAGCTCAATTTCACAGGCGAAGGGGCCCCAGCATTTT
TRBV14	few	TRBD1	TRBJ1-1	CASSVTGGNTEAFF	TGTGCCAGCAGCGTAACAGGGGGAAACACTGAAGCTTTCTTT
TRBV20-1	NA	TRBD2	TRBJ2-3	CSASPTSGVGVRSDTQYF	TGCAGTGCTAGTCCGACTAGCGGGGTCGGAGTGAGGTCAGATACGCAGTATTTT
TRBV6-5	NA	NA	TRBJ2-1	CASSRDRSSYNEQFF	TGTGCCAGCAGCCGAGATAGAAGCTCCTACAATGAGCAGTTCTTC
TRBV6-6	NA	NA	TRBJ1-6	CASSYRGGGGDSPLHF	TGTGCCAGCAGTTACCGCGGGGGGGGCGGGGATTCACCCCTCCACTTT
TRBV2	NA	TRBD1	TRBJ1-4	CASQGQGLMEEKLFF	TGTGCCAGCCAGGGACAGGGGCTAATGGAGGAAAAACTGTTTTTT
TRBV18	NA	NA	TRBJ1-1	CASSPLRDTEAFF	TGTGCCAGCTCACCTCTCCGGGACACCGAAGCTTTCTTT
TRBV7-5	NA	NA	TRBJ2-1	CARSDRLAGYNEQFF	TGTGCCAGAAGCGATAGACTAGCGGGCTACAATGAGCAGTTCTTC
TRBV30	NA	TRBD1	TRBJ2-2	CAWNPTGKTGELFF	TGTGCCTGGAACCCGACAGGGAAGACCGGGGAGCTGTTTTTT
TRBV28	NA	NA	TRBJ2-1	CASSLWATSPNEQFF	TGTGCCAGCAGTTTATGGGCGACTAGTCCCAATGAGCAGTTCTTC
TRBV3-1/TRBV3-2	NA	NA	TRBJ2-2	CASSPGVGELFF	TGTGCCAGCAGCCCGGGGGTCGGGGAGCTGTTTTTT
TRBV18	few	NA	TRBJ1-6	CASSPYPSSYNSPLHF	TGTGCCAGCTCACCTTATCCGAGCTCCTATAATTCACCCCTCCACTTT
TRBV3-1/TRBV3-2	NA	NA	TRBJ1-4	CASSPNPQGEKLFF	TGTGCCAGCAGCCCCAACCCTCAGGGTGAAAAACTGTTTTTT
TRBV6-1	NA	TRBD2	TRBJ2-1	CASSEQLAGIYNEQFF	TGTGCCAGCAGTGAGCAACTAGCGGGGATTTACAATGAGCAGTTCTTC
TRBV28	many	NA	TRBJ2-5	CAPGETQYF	TGTGCCCCCGGGGAGACCCAGTACTTC
TRBV19	NA	NA	TRBJ1-5	CAVGGSQPQHF	TGTGCCGTGGGAGGGTCGCAGCCCCAGCATTTT
TRBV18	NA	NA	TRBJ1-5	CASSPTGTGQQPQHF	TGTGCCAGCTCACCGACCGGGACTGGGCAACAGCCCCAGCATTTT
TRBV28	NA	TRBD1	TRBJ2-3	CASSAGTGYRDTQYF	TGTGCCAGCAGTGCCGGGACAGGGTATCGCGATACGCAGTATTTT
TRBV5-1	NA	TRBD1	TRBJ1-1	CASSLSGTGRNTEAFF	TGCGCCAGCAGCTTGTCCGGGACAGGGAGGAACACTGAAGCTTTCTTT
TRBV2	NA	NA	TRBJ2-5	CASGPETSKTQYF	TGTGCCAGCGGGCCCGAGACGTCAAAGACCCAGTACTTC
TRBV4-3	NA	NA	TRBJ1-1	CASSQTREFNRAFF	TGCGCCAGCAGCCAAACCCGGGAGTTCAACAGGGCTTTCTTT
TRBV5-4	NA	NA	TRBJ2-2	CASSLRTSPNTGELFF	TGTGCCAGCAGCCTAAGGACTTCCCCGAACACCGGGGAGCTGTTTTTT
TRBV18	NA	TRBD1	TRBJ1-2	CASSPQGQGALTNYGYTF	TGTGCCAGCTCACCCCAGGGACAGGGGGCACTAACAAACTATGGCTACACCTTC
TRBV30	NA	TRBD1	TRBJ2-5	CAWSVRTGHLGKTQYF	TGTGCCTGGAGTGTTAGGACAGGGCACCTTGGGAAGACCCAGTACTTC
TRBV19	NA	NA	TRBJ2-3	CASNAARLQDTQYF	TGTGCCAGTAACGCTGCCAGACTGCAAGATACGCAGTATTTT
TRBV6-5	NA	NA	TRBJ2-7	CASSPTGHEQYF	TGTGCCAGCAGTCCGACAGGCCACGAGCAGTACTTC
TRBV5-1	NA	NA	TRBJ2-2	CASSLASDTGELFF	TGCGCCAGCAGCTTGGCCAGCGACACCGGGGAGCTGTTTTTT
TRBV24-1	NA	NA	TRBJ2-5	CATSDTVSGNQETQYF	TGTGCCACCAGTGATACCGTTTCGGGTAACCAAGAGACCCAGTACTTC
TRBV27	NA	NA	TRBJ1-2	CASSLSAGVSNYGYTF	TGTGCCAGCAGTTTATCAGCGGGGGTTTCTAACTATGGCTACACCTTC
TRBV7-2	NA	NA	TRBJ2-1	CASSEQDEQFF	TGTGCCAGCAGCGAACAGGATGAGCAGTTCTTC
TRBV5-1	few	NA	TRBJ1-1	CASSPGASRGTEAFF	TGCGCCAGCAGCCCGGGCGCATCTAGGGGCACTGAAGCTTTCTTT
TRBV28	NA	NA	TRBJ1-2	CASSHGRGYTF	TGTGCCAGCAGCCACGGGAGGGGCTACACCTTC
TRBV5-1	NA	TRBD1	TRBJ2-3	CASSGMRTGGTDTQYF	TGCGCCAGCAGCGGCATGAGGACAGGGGGAACAGATACGCAGTATTTT